These T cell receptor beta chains were read from a single sample in a study of blood T cell repertoires in COVID-19. Data came from immunoSEQ multiplex PCR; TCRdb stores just in-frame clones and leaves some out. This table has around 280,000 clones, almost 90% appearing once. The sequencing input was peripheral blood. These receptors were obtained from a woman between 25 and 40 years old with COVID-19, enrolled during active disease. The CDR3 runs from the conserved cysteine through the conserved F or W. A D gene is named only where the DNA matches it firmly.

v_call: TRBV27; j_call: TRBJ1-3; d_call: NA; cdr3_nt: TGTGCCAGCAGCTCATTGACCCTCGGGAGCTCTGGAAACACCATATATTTT; cdr3_aa: CASSSLTLGSSGNTIYF
v_call: TRBV5-1; j_call: TRBJ2-3; d_call: TRBD1; cdr3_nt: TGCGCCAGCGGGACAGGCACAGATACGCAGTATTTT; cdr3_aa: CASGTGTDTQYF
v_call: TRBV13; j_call: TRBJ2-1; d_call: NA; cdr3_nt: TGTGCCAGCAGCGGGAGCGGGTTGGGTTACAATGAGCAGTTCTTC; cdr3_aa: CASSGSGLGYNEQFF
v_call: TRBV2; j_call: TRBJ2-2; d_call: NA; cdr3_nt: TGTGCCAGCAGTGATAGACAAACCGGGGAGCTGTTTTTT; cdr3_aa: CASSDRQTGELFF
v_call: TRBV2; j_call: TRBJ2-2; d_call: NA; cdr3_nt: TGTGCCAGCAGGGCGGGCACCGGGGAGCTGTTTTTT; cdr3_aa: CASRAGTGELFF
v_call: TRBV9; j_call: TRBJ2-7; d_call: NA; cdr3_nt: TGTGCCAGCAGCGTAGAGGCAGGGGACGTCCACGAGCAGTACTTC; cdr3_aa: CASSVEAGDVHEQYF
v_call: TRBV27; j_call: TRBJ1-3; d_call: NA; cdr3_nt: NA; cdr3_aa: CASSSSTGNTIYF
v_call: TRBV19; j_call: TRBJ1-4; d_call: NA; cdr3_nt: TGTGCCAGTAGTACCGTACTCCATGAAAAACTGTTTTTT; cdr3_aa: CASSTVLHEKLFF
v_call: TRBV30; j_call: TRBJ2-7; d_call: NA; cdr3_nt: TGTGCCTGGAGCCCGGGGGACAGCCACGCTATGAAGCAGTACTTC; cdr3_aa: CAWSPGDSHAMKQYF
v_call: TRBV5-1; j_call: TRBJ1-1; d_call: NA; cdr3_nt: TGCGCCAGCAGCTTGATCGGGGTGAACACTGAAGCTTTCTTT; cdr3_aa: CASSLIGVNTEAFF